A single sample gave rise to the 31 T cell receptor beta chains below, sequenced in a study of T-cell reconstitution after alpha-beta-depleted transplantation in children (TCRdb year 2016). The treatment or condition label here, explained by the study, means: allogeneic hematopoietic cell transplantation with graft depleted of TCRalphabeta T cells and CD19 B cells. The library was prepared using PCR. For sequencing, an Illumina HiSeq 2500 was employed. Molecular barcoding was employed in the preparation of TCR libraries, with unique molecular identifiers being used to normalize TCRbeta repertoire quantification. TCRdb's own reprocessing of the public reads used fastp at Q25 and MiXCR and kept productive beta chains. Rows are unified per CDR3 protein, each entry keeping the most common DNA and genes. The sample records roughly 670,000 distinct CDR3 sequences, over 10% of which are singletons. Jointly, the top ten make up roughly 0.77% of the sample.

Sequenced here: PBMCs, sampled before TCRalphabeta/CD19-depleted stem cell transplant. These receptors were obtained from a girl aged 2 to 10 with congenital amegakaryocytic thrombocytopenia, due to receive a stem cell transplant.

In regard to this clonotype: One end of the junction varies from germline; a read error may be responsible. V and J are TRBV11-3 and TRBJ2-1; TRBD1 agrees at 10 bases. Per germline, CDR1 SGHNT and CDR2 YENEEA. This CDR3 is 15 amino acids long. The CDR3 nucleotides read TGTGCCGGCAGCTTAGTGTTTGGGACAGGGGATGAGCAGTTCTTC. Its protein is CAGSLVFGTGDEQFF.

This clonotype appeared many times. The J gene is TRBJ2-5, the V gene TRBV5-1, with 9 bases matching TRBD2. CDR1 and CDR2 from the germline V gene are SGHRS and YFSETQ. The CDR3 consists of 17 residues. V trimming: 0 bases; J trimming: 1 base; junction bases outside the gene matches: 7. CDR3 protein: CASSLGPLAGSQETQYF. CDR3 bases: TGCGCCAGCAGCTTGGGTCCCCTAGCGGGATCCCAAGAGACCCAGTACTTC.

This clonotype was counted ten times or more. The chain employs TRBV5-1 and TRBJ2-1; tentative D call: TRBD2 (5 bases). The V gene's germline CDR1 is SGHRS and CDR2 YFSETQ. V was pared by 0 bases and J by 10 bases, with 17 bases between. The CDR3 contains 15 residues. CDR3 sequence reads: CASSLGGNSASEQFF. The DNA for the CDR3 is TGCGCCAGCAGCTTGGGAGGGAATAGCGCATCCGAGCAGTTCTTC. The variable domain in full, with the rest retrieved from reference TRBV5-1 and TRBJ2-1, is KAGVTQTPRYLIKTRGQQVTLSCSPISGHRSVSWYQQTPGQGLQFLFEYFSETQRNKGNFPGRFSGRQFSNSRSEMNVSTLELGDSALYLCASSLGGNSASEQFFGPGTRLTVL.

This clonotype was seen more than once but under ten times. This chain joins TRBV3-1 and TRBJ2-1; no definite D call. This CDR3 is 12 amino acids long. CDR1 is LGHDT and CDR2 is YNNKEL in the germline V gene (reference sequence). V was shortened by 1 base and J by 9 bases, with 7 bases between the two germline ends. The CDR3 DNA is TGTGCCAGCAGCCAAGGCTACGGTGAGCAGTTCTTC. Protein: CASSQGYGEQFF.

At least ten counts were recorded for this clonotype. This rearrangement joins TRBV4-2 to TRBJ2-3; D call uncertain. Germline V gene sequence: CDR1 LGHNA, CDR2 YNFKEQ. This CDR3 has 14 amino acids. V lost 0 bases and J 5 bases, leaving 9 bases between the germline ends. CDR3 sequence reads: CASSQDVGRDTQYF. The CDR3 DNA follows: TGTGCCAGCAGCCAAGACGTTGGACGAGATACGCAGTATTTT.

Concerning this clonotype itself: With a much larger clone just one base away, this may be a read error. The V and J genes are TRBV6-1 and TRBJ1-3; D remains unclear. V was trimmed by 5 bases and J by 3 bases, leaving 23 bases between them. From germline, CDR1 is MNHNS and CDR2 SASEGT. This CDR3 spans 18 amino acids. The CDR3 reads CASSIGPGFLPIGNTIYF. The CDR3 nucleotides are TGTGCCAGCAGTATCGGACCCGGTTTCCTGCCGATTGGAAACACCATATATTTT.

This chain links TRBV30 with TRBJ1-1, with a tentative D call TRBD1 (5 bases). The CDR3 runs 16 residues. Per the germline V gene, CDR1 is GTSNPN and CDR2 is SVGIG (reference sequence). The V end lost 4 bases, the J end lost 0 bases, and 18 bases lay between the germline ends. In DNA form, the CDR3 reads TGTGCCTGGACCCGGGGGGGGAAAAGAATGAACACTGAAGCTTTCTTT. This codes for CAWTRGGKRMNTEAFF.

A word on this clonotype: Mismatch with germline at one junction end may stem from a read error. The CDR3 sequence: CGAAGAGVTYEQYF. CDR3 DNA sequence: TGCGGTGCCGCCGGGGCGGGAGTTACCTACGAGCAGTACTTC. The chain recombines TRBV20-1 with TRBJ2-7, with 7 bases matching TRBD2. Germline values: CDR1 DFQATT, CDR2 SNEGSKA (reference sequence). This CDR3 spans 14 amino acids.

The chain is built from TRBV12-3 or TRBV12-4 and TRBJ2-1, with 14 nucleotides matching TRBD2. The CDR3 contains 16 residues. With V trimmed by 7 bases and J by 6 bases, 8 bases remained unmatched. The CDR3 here is CASKSSTSGRANEQFF. In DNA form, the CDR3 reads TGTGCCAGCAAAAGCTCGACTAGCGGGAGGGCCAATGAGCAGTTCTTC.

V usage is TRBV12-3 or TRBV12-4 and J usage is TRBJ1-1; unclear D gene. Trimming took off 3 bases at V and 2 bases at J, with 7 bases between the two ends. The CDR3 covers 13 residues. The CDR3 DNA follows: TGTGCCAGCAGTTTTCACGGTAACACTGAAGCTTTCTTT. Translated: CASSFHGNTEAFF.

This clonotype came up a few times. The chain uses TRBV4-2 and TRBJ2-1; possible D gene TRBD2, 5 bases. The CDR3 has 15 residues. The V and J ends lost 0 bases and 4 bases respectively, with 10 bases between them. Germline CDR1 reads LGHNA; CDR2 reads YNFKEQ. This CDR3 reads CASSQELGPYNEQFF. CDR3 bases: TGTGCCAGCAGCCAAGAACTAGGCCCTTACAATGAGCAGTTCTTC.

This clonotype was picked up many times. The rearrangement uses TRBV29-1 and TRBJ2-3; 10 bases fit TRBD2. CDR1 and CDR2 from the germline V gene are SQVTM and ANQGSEA. Trimming at V came to 5 bases and at J to 2 bases, leaving 4 bases not matched to a gene. This CDR3 contains 14 residues. The CDR3 sequence is CSVFGLAVTDTQYF. CDR3 DNA sequence: TGCAGCGTTTTTGGACTAGCGGTCACAGATACGCAGTATTTT.

With respect to this clonotype: Just one base apart from a much larger clone, this may be a read error. This chain links TRBV13 with TRBJ2-2, with D hard to call. The germline V gene encodes CDR1 PRHDT and CDR2 FYEKMQ (reference sequence). This CDR3 has 17 residues. Trimming took off 0 bases at V and 5 bases at J, with 16 bases between the two ends. The CDR3 sequence: CASSLGALKTETGELFF. The CDR3, as DNA: TGTGCCAGCAGCTTAGGTGCCTTGAAAACGGAAACCGGGGAGCTGTTTTTT.

This clonotype was detected ten times or more. The J gene is TRBJ1-6, the V gene TRBV11-2, with D maybe TRBD1 (5 bases). This CDR3 has 15 residues. Trimming pared 1 base from V and 8 bases from J, leaving 12 bases between. CDR1 and CDR2 from the germline V gene are SGHAT and FQNNGV. CDR3 region: CASSLGPAGHSPLHF. As DNA, the CDR3 is TGTGCCAGCAGCTTAGGCCCGGCGGGACATTCACCCCTCCACTTT. Full variable domain (rest looked up from reference TRBV11-2 and TRBJ1-6): EAGVAQSPRYKIIEKRQSVAFWCNPISGHATLYWYQQILGQGPKLLIQFQNNGVVDDSQLPKDRFSAERLKGVDSTLKIQPAKLEDSAVYLCASSLGPAGHSPLHFGNGTRLTVT.

This clonotype has a count of ten or more. The chain uses TRBV12-3 or TRBV12-4 and TRBJ2-1, with 12 bases aligning to TRBD2. V shed 3 bases and J 13 bases; nucleotides not matched to a gene: 7. The CDR3 sequence is 14 residues long. Here the CDR3 DNA reads TGTGCCAGCAGTTTCCGACTAGCGGGAGAAGGACAGTTCTTC. Amino acids: CASSFRLAGEGQFF.

This clonotype was counted ten times or more. The rearrangement links TRBV20-1 to TRBJ1-3; D perhaps matches TRBD1 (5 bases). Per the germline V gene, CDR1 is DFQATT and CDR2 is SNEGSKA (reference sequence). The V gene lost 0 bases and the J gene lost 4 bases, with 10 bases spanning the gap. The CDR3 consists of 14 residues. CDR3 sequence reads: CSARDPGGGNTIYF. The CDR3 DNA sequence: TGCAGTGCTAGAGATCCGGGGGGGGGAAACACCATATATTTT.

This clonotype was seen only a few times. This rearrangement joins TRBV29-1 to TRBJ1-6, with 9 bases fitting TRBD1. This CDR3 comprises 12 residues. V lost 4 bases, J lost 12 bases, and 4 bases stayed unmatched. Germline CDR1 is SQVTM and CDR2 is ANQGSEA. CDR3 loop: CSVVTGQGPLHF. The CDR3 bases are TGCAGCGTTGTTACGGGACAGGGACCCCTCCACTTT.

The chain is built from TRBV20-1 and TRBJ2-1; no definite D call. The CDR3 is 15 residues long. Germline assignment: CDR1 DFQATT and CDR2 SNEGSKA (reference sequence). Trimming took off 4 bases at V and 0 bases at J, with 13 bases between the two ends. The CDR3 sequence is CSAIPKASSYNEQFF. In DNA form, the CDR3 reads TGCAGTGCTATCCCGAAGGCAAGCTCCTACAATGAGCAGTTCTTC.

This clonotype was counted only a few times. The chain recombines TRBV20-1 with TRBJ2-5; TRBD1 matches at 12 bases. The CDR3 covers 19 residues. Germline CDR1 DFQATT, CDR2 SNEGSKA (reference sequence). V shed 4 bases and J 5 bases; nucleotides not matched to a gene: 20. The chain's CDR3 is CSAKTFPGQGARSQETQYF. CDR3 nucleotides: TGCAGTGCTAAAACTTTTCCGGGACAGGGGGCGCGAAGTCAGGAGACCCAGTACTTC.

This clonotype was seen repeatedly, ten times or more. This chain joins TRBV27 and TRBJ2-1, with 10 positions matching TRBD2. The junction had 4 bases not matched to a gene; V was cut back by 3 bases and J by 8 bases. Germline-derived CDR1 and CDR2 are MNHEY and SMNVEV (reference sequence). The CDR3 extends over 14 amino acids. CDR3 DNA: TGTGCCAGCAGTTTTTCTAGCGGGAGACATGAGCAGTTCTTC. Its translation: CASSFSSGRHEQFF.

This clonotype came up many times. The CDR3 reads CASSDRTGGKDEQYF. CDR3 in DNA: TGCGCCAGCAGCGACAGGACAGGGGGTAAGGACGAGCAGTACTTC. The rearrangement links TRBV10-1 to TRBJ2-7; 10 bases fit TRBD1. The CDR3 runs 15 residues. Germline CDR1 reads WNHNN; CDR2 reads SYGVQD (reference sequence). V trimming: 6 bases; J trimming: 5 bases; junction bases outside the gene matches: 10.

This clonotype was seen ten or more times. This chain links TRBV20-1 with TRBJ2-2, with TRBD2 identical over 8 bases. Germline V gene lookup returns CDR1 DFQATT and CDR2 SNEGSKA (reference sequence). With V trimmed by 5 bases and J by 7 bases, 9 bases remained unmatched. The CDR3 extends over 14 amino acids. For the CDR3, the DNA is TGCAGTGCTCCAAAAAGCGGGAGTGGCGGGGAGCTGTTTTTT. Encoded protein: CSAPKSGSGGELFF.

The rearrangement links TRBV7-6 to TRBJ2-1; 9 bases align to TRBD2. This CDR3 contains 15 residues. The junction had 7 bases not matched to a gene; V was cut back by 4 bases and J by 6 bases. Germline lookup yields CDR1 SGHVS and CDR2 FNYEAQ. The CDR3 loop reads CASSSHSGSPNEQFF. CDR3 bases: TGTGCCAGCAGCTCCCATAGCGGGAGCCCCAATGAGCAGTTCTTC.

The CDR3 here is CATSDRGRNEQFF. The CDR3 region has the DNA TGTGCCACCAGTGACAGGGGGAGGAATGAGCAGTTCTTC. The rearrangement joins TRBV24-1 to TRBJ2-1; D perhaps matches TRBD1 (7 bases). The CDR3 has 13 residues. Trimming took off 4 bases at V and 7 bases at J, with 10 bases between the two ends. Germline CDR1 KGHDR, CDR2 SFDVKD.

The chain links TRBV12-3 or TRBV12-4 to TRBJ2-1, with 9 bases matching TRBD1. The CDR3 runs to 17 residues. Unmatched junction bases numbered 5, after V lost 2 bases and J lost 0 bases. The CDR3 spells CASSLIGTGRSYNEQFF. The CDR3, as DNA: TGTGCCAGCAGTTTAATCGGGACAGGGCGCTCCTACAATGAGCAGTTCTTC.

Of note for this clonotype: A much larger clone lies a single base off, so this may be a read error. The chain carries TRBV12-3 or TRBV12-4 and TRBJ2-1; D could derive from TRBD1 or TRBD2 (5 bases each). The CDR3 has 13 amino acids. Trimming left V 8 bases short and J 5 bases short, with 13 bases between. CDR3 in amino acids: CASVNGADNEQFF. CDR3 nucleotide sequence: TGTGCCAGCGTAAACGGGGCCGACAATGAGCAGTTCTTC.

The gene calls are TRBV9 and TRBJ2-3; no firm D call. Trimming removed 3 bases from V and 2 bases from J, with 16 bases in between. The CDR3 loop spans 16 amino acids. CDR1 and CDR2 from the germline V gene are SGDLS and YYNGEE. The DNA of the CDR3 is TGTGCCAGCAGCGCCTTGCACGGAAAATACACAGATACGCAGTATTTT. Its translation: CASSALHGKYTDTQYF.

This chain links TRBV28 with TRBJ2-5; TRBD2 matches at 14 bases. Germline CDR1 and CDR2: MDHEN and SYDVKM. The CDR3 has 16 residues. The J segment lost 5 bases and the V segment lost 5 bases, leaving 7 bases of the junction unmatched. The CDR3 DNA reads as TGTGCCAGCAGTCTCCGGGGACTAGCGGGAGTGGAGACCCAGTACTTC. Amino acid sequence: CASSLRGLAGVETQYF.

This clonotype was seen just once. The chain employs TRBV12-3 or TRBV12-4 and TRBJ1-1; D might be TRBD1 (6 bases). The V and J ends lost 5 bases and 2 bases respectively, with 12 bases between them. The CDR3 extends over 14 amino acids. The CDR3 coding sequence is TGTGCCAGCAGTGTGGACAGTTTAAACACTGAAGCTTTCTTT. Its translation is CASSVDSLNTEAFF.

The chain employs TRBV20-1 and TRBJ1-3, with no clear D. The V end was cut by 5 bases, the J end by 2 bases, with 7 bases between. There are 12 residues in the CDR3. Germline V gene data show CDR1 as DFQATT and CDR2 as SNEGSKA (reference sequence). CDR3 DNA sequence: TGCAGTGCTCCGTCACCTGGAAACACCATATATTTT. Its protein is CSAPSPGNTIYF.

The chain links TRBV10-3 to TRBJ2-7; TRBD2 matches at 12 bases. V shed 0 bases, J shed 6 bases, and the junction held 6 bases outside the gene matches. Germline values: CDR1 ENHRY, CDR2 SYGVKD. CDR3 length: 16 residues. The CDR3 spells CAISESLLAGGLEQYF. Here the CDR3 DNA reads TGTGCCATCAGTGAGTCTTTACTAGCGGGAGGTCTCGAGCAGTACTTC.